The following is a TCR beta chain sequence with its context. In its sample, this clone was seen once. Its binding antigen is unknown. No qualities accompany the bases; no much larger clone lies one base away. The data were obtained in a study of blood T cell repertoires in COVID-19 (dated by TCRdb to 2018 to 2020). For context, the study as a whole: Samples from collaborators originated in the United States, Italy and Spain and spanned both the acute and convalescent phases of COVID-19. The dataset comprised deeply sampled blood TCRbeta repertoires from subjects exposed to, actively infected with, or recovered from COVID-19. A freely available public database, intended as a resource for researchers studying the immune response to SARS-CoV-2, is where the repertoires were released. Where available, HLA class I and class II types were taken from metadata supplied by the sample provider and were not determined by assay-based typing. A de-identified subject ID, COVID-19 status, age in years and sex were almost always included in the sample metadata. The material from the prospective study consisted of cDNA or gDNA derived from T cells, B-cell-depleted T cells, or PBMCs. The samples were drawn from the first 160 participants of the ongoing ImmuneRACE study and from 950 to 1,500 subjects provided by 6 global collaborators.

Participants in the prospective study were enrolled through a virtual design, were aged roughly 18 to 100 years, and lived in approximately 25 United States geographic areas. To assign participants to cohorts, the prospective study relied on clinical history that participants themselves reported in a screening survey and a study questionnaire. Recovered participants in ImmuneRACE Cohort 3 were defined by two consecutive negative NP/OP PCR tests, clearance by a healthcare professional, or resolution of symptoms. In the prospective study, mobile phlebotomists collected whole blood, serum and a nasopharyngeal or oropharyngeal swab from each participant. Prospective study participants could optionally give additional blood draws and questionnaires over an approximately 2-month period. Before DNA extraction, blood samples from the prospective study were shipped at room temperature or frozen. V sheds 0 bases and J sheds 5 bases, leaving 13 bases between their ends. According to the germline V gene, CDR1 reads LGHNA and CDR2 reads YSLEER. The CDR3 goes from the cysteine to the phenylalanine over 16 residues. Only the CDR3 DNA stays, 48 bases, in frame from base 1.

TCRbeta CDR3 regions were amplified from genomic DNA by means of the immunoSEQ Assay, a bias-controlled multiplex PCR. The source study handled its data this way. The number of nucleated cells in each sample was estimated by amplification of reference gene primers within the assay. To quantify the absolute abundance of each unique TCRbeta CDR3 rearrangement, sequence reads were collapsed and filtered. Productive Simpson clonality was computed per sample as the square root of Simpson's diversity index over productive rearrangements. TCRdb took over this immuneACCESS table, retaining in-frame rearrangements with V and J assigned. Such tables are incomplete; in checked studies, under half of the missing clones stem from an unresolved V gene, and the remainder is unexplained. The DNA was the basis for D and trimming; V, J and clone size are from that table. Across this sample there are a few hundred thousand clones, with roughly 90% seen only once. The top ten clonotypes cover roughly a tenth of the sample.

General findings and caveats noted by the study authors: Clinical and demographic metadata were provided uncurated, with the amount varying by source and participant.

The sample taken for sequencing was PBMCs or T cells enriched from blood (not recorded which). The origin of this receptor is a woman aged 25-40 years who had recovered from COVID-19. The rearrangement combines TRBV4-3 with TRBJ1-4, with the D gene too uncertain to name. The CDR3 amino acid sequence is: CASSQEMWALNEKLFF. The nucleotides are TGCGCCAGCAGCCAAGAAATGTGGGCTCTGAATGAAAAACTGTTTTTT.